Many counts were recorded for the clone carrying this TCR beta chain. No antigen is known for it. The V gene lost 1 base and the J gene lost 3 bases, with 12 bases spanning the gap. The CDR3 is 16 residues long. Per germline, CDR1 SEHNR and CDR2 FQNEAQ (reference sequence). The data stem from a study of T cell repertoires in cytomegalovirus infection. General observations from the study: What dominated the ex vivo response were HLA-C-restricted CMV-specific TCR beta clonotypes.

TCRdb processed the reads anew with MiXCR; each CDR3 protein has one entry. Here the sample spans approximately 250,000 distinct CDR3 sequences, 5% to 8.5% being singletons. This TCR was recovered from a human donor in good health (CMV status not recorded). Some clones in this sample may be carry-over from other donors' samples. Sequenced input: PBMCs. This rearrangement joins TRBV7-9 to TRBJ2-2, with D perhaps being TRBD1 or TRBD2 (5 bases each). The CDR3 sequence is CASSLVVGTHTGELFF. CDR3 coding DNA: TGTGCCAGCAGCTTAGTGGTCGGGACGCACACCGGGGAGCTGTTTTTT.